This T cell receptor (beta chain) was retrieved from a study of molecular identifiers for immune sequencing clone quantification. As for the study in general: The replicate experiment used RNA from 20,000 or 100,000 naive CD8 cells. This RNA was split into five aliquots, and four of them were sequenced.

CD8+CD4-CCR7+CD45RA+ sorting gave the naive CD8 T cells. The CDR3 has 18 residues. V gave up 6 bases and J gave up 3 bases; unmatched junction bases: 15. Germline V CDR1 and CDR2: DFQATT, SNEGSKA (reference sequence). Findings and caveats of the study: Spiked Jurkat TCR RNA from one cell was reportedly detectable among about a million naive cells.

This clonotype occurred many times. As yet, its antigen is unknown. It was with previously described methods and listed TCR primers that bulk TCR libraries were made. Using its own MiXCR run on the PCR reads, TCRdb lists one record per CDR3 protein. Here the sample spans over 550,000 distinct CDR3 sequences, roughly 27% being singletons. Specimen: naive CD8+ T cells from blood, with Jurkat cell RNA spiked in. The subset was: FACS-sorted CD8+CD4-CCR7+CD45RA+ naive T cells. The TCR comes from a human donor in good health. Some libraries in this study had Jurkat cell RNA spiked in. The chain employs TRBV20-1 and TRBJ2-7; 15 bases agree with TRBD2. In DNA, the CDR3 is TGCAGTGCCTTAACCGGGACTAGCGGGAGGCAGGTAGTCTACGAGCAGTACTTC. It is translated as CSALTGTSGRQVVYEQYF.